Following are 25 T cell receptor beta chains from one sample sequenced in a study of T cell responses to AZD1222 COVID-19 vaccine. The repertoire was sequenced with immunoSEQ multiplex PCR; TCRdb's copy has only in-frame clones and lacks some. The repertoire holds 140,000 or so clones, with around 84% as singletons. The input for sequencing was peripheral blood, taken 28 days after the second AZD1222 dose. The receptors originated from an adult who received the AZD1222 COVID-19 vaccine.

The rearrangement uses TRBV3-1 (or the pseudogene TRBV3-2) and TRBJ2-7; D uncertain. The V gene's germline CDR1 is LGHDT and CDR2 YNNKEL (reference sequence). There are 13 residues in the CDR3. Trimming shortened V by 3 bases and J by 7 bases, and 13 bases separated the two germline ends. In DNA, the CDR3 is TGTGCCAGCAGCCAGGCTGGCCCCCTGGAGCAGTACTTC. This translates into CASSQAGPLEQYF.

The rearrangement uses TRBV18 and TRBJ2-1; 7 positions match TRBD1. Trimming took 6 bases from V and 5 from J; bases not matched to a gene: 4. Germline CDR1 KGHSH, CDR2 LQKENI. The length of the CDR3 is 13 residues. The DNA of the CDR3 is TGTGCCAGCTCGCTGGGACAGAACAATGAGCAGTTCTTC. It translates to CASSLGQNNEQFF.

This clone was counted a single time. The chain couples TRBV11-1 to TRBJ2-3; D perhaps matches TRBD2 (5 bases). The germline V gene has CDR1 SGHAT and CDR2 FQDESV (reference sequence). This CDR3 comprises 12 residues. The V end lost 5 bases, the J end lost 14 bases, and 17 bases lay between the germline ends. This chain's CDR3 is CASSHSLGEWYF. The CDR3 DNA is TGTGCCAGCAGCCACTCGCTCGGGGAGTGGTATTTT.

This chain joins TRBV2 and TRBJ1-6; D ambiguous. Trimming left V 4 bases short and J 9 bases short, with 4 bases between. Germline lookup yields CDR1 SNHLY and CDR2 FYNNEI. CDR3 length equals 11 residues. CDR3 in amino acids: CASSVGSPLHF. In nucleotides, the CDR3 is TGTGCCAGCAGTGTGGGTTCACCCCTCCACTTT.

This chain links TRBV6-6 with TRBJ2-7; a possible D gene is TRBD1 (5 bases). The CDR3 totals 13 residues. Germline assignment: CDR1 MNHNY and CDR2 SVGAGI (reference sequence). Trimming took 8 bases from V and 0 from J, leaving 11 bases between them. CDR3 in amino acids: CASGAKHSYEQYF. Here the CDR3 DNA reads TGTGCCAGCGGGGCCAAGCACTCCTACGAGCAGTACTTC.

The chain uses TRBV4-2 and TRBJ2-5; 15 positions agree with TRBD2. CDR3 size: 19 residues. With 2 bases clipped from V and 3 bases from J, the junction kept 10 bases outside the gene matches. CDR1 is LGHNA and CDR2 is YNFKEQ in the germline V gene. The CDR3 here is CASSQTPGLAGGPEETQYF. CDR3 nucleotides: TGTGCCAGCAGCCAAACTCCGGGACTAGCGGGGGGACCCGAAGAGACCCAGTACTTC.

The genes are TRBV10-3 and TRBJ1-2, with 9 positions matching TRBD1. The J segment lost 4 bases and the V segment lost 7 bases, leaving 7 bases of the junction unmatched. This CDR3 region has 14 residues. CDR1 is ENHRY, CDR2 SYGVKD, per germline. The CDR3 spells CAITTGGLTYGYTF. DNA of the CDR3: TGTGCCATCACCACAGGGGGCTTAACCTATGGCTACACCTTC.

The chain couples TRBV7-9 to TRBJ2-7; TRBD1 is a possible D gene (5 bases). Trimming removed 5 bases at V and 0 bases at J, with 8 bases between. Germline V CDR1 and CDR2: SEHNR, FQNEAQ (reference sequence). CDR3 length: 13 residues. The CDR3 bases are TGTGCCAGCAGCCCAGGGATCTCCTACGAGCAGTACTTC. Translating it yields CASSPGISYEQYF.

Only a few counts were recorded for this clone. V and J are TRBV11-3 and TRBJ2-2; the D is unclear. This CDR3 has 12 residues. V was clipped by 8 bases and J by 6 bases, with 10 bases between them. Germline CDR1 reads SGHNT; CDR2 reads YENEEA. This CDR3 reads CASGNFPGELFF. The CDR3 DNA sequence: TGTGCCAGCGGGAACTTTCCCGGGGAGCTGTTTTTT. Full variable domain (remainder filled in from reference TRBV11-3 and TRBJ2-2): EAGVVQSPRYKIIEKKQPVAFWCNPISGHNTLYWYLQNLGQGPELLIRYENEEAVDDSQLPKDRFSAERLKGVDSTLKIQPAELGDSAVYLCASGNFPGELFFGEGSRLTVL.

This chain connects TRBV12-3 or TRBV12-4 to TRBJ1-2, with D unresolved. This CDR3 region has 13 residues. V lost 5 bases to trimming and J lost 1 base, with 8 bases between them. CDR3 sequence reads: CASSPSDNYGYTF. The CDR3 nucleotides are TGTGCCAGCAGTCCTTCCGATAACTATGGCTACACCTTC.

This rearrangement joins TRBV30 to TRBJ1-4; tentative D call: TRBD1 (6 bases). Trimming removed 4 bases at V and 10 bases at J, with 13 bases between. CDR1 GTSNPN and CDR2 SVGIG come from the germline V gene (reference sequence). CDR3 length: 12 amino acids. The CDR3 reads CAWTKGGGKLFF. CDR3 in DNA: TGTGCCTGGACCAAGGGGGGGGGAAAACTGTTTTTT.

The chain couples TRBV3-1 (or the pseudogene TRBV3-2) to TRBJ1-1; D unresolved. The CDR3 sequence is 12 residues long. The V end lost 4 bases, the J end lost 3 bases, and 6 bases lay between the germline ends. The germline gives CDR1 LGHDT, CDR2 YNNKEL (reference sequence). The CDR3 loop is CASSLQHTEAFF. The CDR3 DNA is TGTGCCAGCAGCCTTCAGCACACTGAAGCTTTCTTT.

V is TRBV4-2 and J is TRBJ2-7; D perhaps matches TRBD2 (5 bases). Trimming left V 0 bases short and J 3 bases short, with 12 bases between. The CDR3 is 15 amino acids. Germline CDR1 and CDR2: LGHNA and YNFKEQ. CDR3 bases: TGTGCCAGCAGCCAAGAGGGTACTAGAGACTACGAGCAGTACTTC. Translation: CASSQEGTRDYEQYF.

This chain connects TRBV5-6 to TRBJ1-2; the match to TRBD1 covers 9 bases. This CDR3 has 13 amino acids. The germline gives CDR1 SGHDT, CDR2 YYEEEE. J was trimmed by 5 bases and V by 4 bases; bases with no gene match: 3. This CDR3 reads CASSAGQGYGYTF. In DNA form, the CDR3 reads TGTGCCAGCAGCGCGGGACAGGGTTATGGCTACACCTTC.

In this sample, this clone turned up once. The chain links TRBV12-3 or TRBV12-4 to TRBJ2-7; D gene unclear. Trimming removed 3 bases from V and 2 bases from J, with 5 bases in between. The CDR3 consists of 12 residues. CDR3 nucleotide sequence: TGTGCCAGCAGTTTTGGAGCCTACGAGCAGTACTTC. Translating gives CASSFGAYEQYF.

The chain couples TRBV5-1 to TRBJ1-1; D may be TRBD1 (6 bases). The CDR3 length is 12 residues. The germline gives CDR1 SGHRS, CDR2 YFSETQ. With 0 bases removed from V and 8 bases from J, the gap between germline ends came to 8 bases. In DNA form, the CDR3 reads TGCGCCAGCAGCTTGGTTGGACAGGAAGCTTTCTTT. Translation gives CASSLVGQEAFF.

This clone was seen a handful of times. This chain joins TRBV7-8 and TRBJ2-2; D perhaps matches TRBD1 (8 bases). Trimming pared 3 bases from V and 6 bases from J, leaving 14 bases between. The CDR3 is made up of 15 amino acids. CDR1 is SGHVS, CDR2 FQNEAQ, per germline. CDR3 in amino acids: CASSFTGGGAGELFF. The CDR3, as DNA: TGTGCCAGCAGCTTCACAGGGGGAGGGGCCGGGGAGCTGTTTTTT. The full variable domain, its missing parts supplied by reference TRBV7-8 and TRBJ2-2, is GAGVSQSPRYKVAKRGQDVALRCDPISGHVSLFWYQQALGQGPEFLTYFQNEAQLDKSGLPSDRFFAERPEGSVSTLKIQRTQQEDSAVYLCASSFTGGGAGELFFGEGSRLTVL.

This chain links TRBV4-1 with TRBJ2-2; D gene unclear. Germline assignment: CDR1 MGHRA and CDR2 YSYEKL. V dropped 0 bases and J dropped 3 bases, with 14 bases sitting between them. CDR3 length equals 17 residues. The CDR3 spells CASSQDWWGYDTGELFF. CDR3 coding DNA: TGCGCCAGCAGCCAAGATTGGTGGGGTTACGACACCGGGGAGCTGTTTTTT.

This clone turned up a few times. The genes are TRBV6-5 and TRBJ2-7; 8 positions agree with TRBD1. This CDR3 region has 15 residues. J lost 3 bases, V lost 0 bases, and 4 bases had no gene match. Germline loops: CDR1 MNHEY, CDR2 SVGAGI. CDR3 loop: CASSYSVGQGYEQYF. Written as DNA, the CDR3 is TGTGCCAGCAGTTACTCGGTCGGACAGGGCTACGAGCAGTACTTC.

The CDR3: CASTPRTVNTGELFF. The CDR3 nucleotides are TGTGCCAGCACCCCCAGGACGGTGAACACCGGGGAGCTGTTTTTT. The rearrangement links TRBV7-9 to TRBJ2-2, with no clear D. The V and J ends lost 7 bases and 1 base respectively, with 13 bases between them. CDR1 SEHNR and CDR2 FQNEAQ come from the germline V gene (reference sequence). CDR3 length: 15 amino acids.

CDR3 sequence (DNA): TGCAGCGTTCGGCGACCCAACACAGATACGCAGTATTTT. Translating gives CSVRRPNTDTQYF. The rearrangement joins TRBV29-1 to TRBJ2-3; D uncertain. The CDR3 has 13 residues. From germline, CDR1 is SQVTM and CDR2 ANQGSEA. Trimming left V 5 bases short and J 2 bases short, with 11 bases between.

The chain has TRBV11-3 and TRBJ1-1; 12 nucleotides match TRBD1. Germline-derived CDR1 and CDR2 are SGHNT and YENEEA. The V and J ends lost 0 bases and 11 bases, in that order; junction bases with no gene match: 7. The CDR3 runs to 15 residues. This chain's CDR3 is CASSLDGTGGERAFF. Here the CDR3 DNA reads TGTGCCAGCAGCTTAGACGGGACAGGGGGCGAGAGGGCTTTCTTT.

The rearrangement links TRBV10-1 to TRBJ2-7, with no clear D. The V end lost 0 bases, the J end lost 4 bases, and 4 bases lay between the germline ends. This CDR3 has 12 residues. The V gene's germline CDR1 is WNHNN and CDR2 SYGVQD (reference sequence). The CDR3: CASSESDYEQYF. In nucleotides, the CDR3 is TGCGCCAGCAGTGAGTCCGATTACGAGCAGTACTTC.

The chain is built from TRBV7-2 and TRBJ1-1; 7 bases are a match to TRBD1. Per germline, CDR1 SGHTA and CDR2 FQGNSA. CDR3 length: 14 amino acids. The J segment lost 0 bases and the V segment lost 6 bases, leaving 4 bases of the junction unmatched. The CDR3 DNA sequence: TGTGCCAGCAGTTCGGACAGGTTGAACACTGAAGCTTTCTTT. It specifies CASSSDRLNTEAFF.

The chain uses TRBV19 and TRBJ1-2; 10 positions match TRBD1. The CDR3 totals 13 residues. The junction had 6 bases not matched to a gene; V was cut back by 3 bases and J by 11 bases. The germline V gene encodes CDR1 LNHDA and CDR2 SQIVND (reference sequence). CDR3 DNA sequence: TGTGCCAGTAGTATCGGGACAGGGGAGAAATACACCTTC. Translation gives CASSIGTGEKYTF.